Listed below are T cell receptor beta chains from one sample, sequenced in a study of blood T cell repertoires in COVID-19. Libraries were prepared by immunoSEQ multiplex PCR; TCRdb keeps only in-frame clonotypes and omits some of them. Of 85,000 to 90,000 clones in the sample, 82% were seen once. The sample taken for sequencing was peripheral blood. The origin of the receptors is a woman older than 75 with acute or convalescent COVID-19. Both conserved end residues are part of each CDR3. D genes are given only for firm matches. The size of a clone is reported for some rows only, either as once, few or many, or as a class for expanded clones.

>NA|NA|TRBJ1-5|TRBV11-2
CASSLEQGGNQPQHF
TGTGCCAGCAGCTTAGAACAGGGTGGTAATCAGCCCCAGCATTTT
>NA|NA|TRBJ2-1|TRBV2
CASRRADAGNNEQFF
TGTGCCAGCAGGAGAGCGGACGCAGGAAACAATGAGCAGTTCTTC
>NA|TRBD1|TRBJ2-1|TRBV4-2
CASSQEFQGAWFNEQFF
TGTGCCAGCAGCCAAGAGTTCCAGGGGGCCTGGTTCAATGAGCAGTTCTTC
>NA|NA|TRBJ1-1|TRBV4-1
CASSQDSGGTEAFF
TGCGCCAGCAGCCAAGATTCGGGAGGCACTGAAGCTTTCTTT
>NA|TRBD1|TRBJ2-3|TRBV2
CASTGDRGSGTDTQYF
TGTGCCAGCACCGGGGACAGGGGGAGCGGCACAGATACGCAGTATTTT
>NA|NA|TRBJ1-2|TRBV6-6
CASGGGGYGYTF
TGTGCCAGCGGCGGGGGGGGCTATGGCTACACCTTC
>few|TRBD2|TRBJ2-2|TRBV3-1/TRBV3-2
CASSQEVAGAGELFF
TGTGCCAGCAGCCAAGAAGTAGCGGGAGCCGGGGAGCTGTTTTTT
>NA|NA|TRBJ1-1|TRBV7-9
CASCGGSENTEAFF
TGTGCCAGCTGCGGAGGGAGCGAGAACACTGAAGCTTTCTTT
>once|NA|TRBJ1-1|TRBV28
CASSSLTGFSEAFF
TGTGCCAGCAGTTCTCTTACAGGGTTCAGTGAAGCTTTCTTT
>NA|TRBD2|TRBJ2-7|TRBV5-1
CASSIRGTSGTYEQYF
TGCGCCAGCAGCATCAGGGGGACTAGCGGAACCTACGAGCAGTACTTC
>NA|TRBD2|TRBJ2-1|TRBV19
CASSIVAGPPGEQFF
TGTGCCAGTAGTATAGTAGCGGGGCCGCCCGGGGAGCAGTTCTTC
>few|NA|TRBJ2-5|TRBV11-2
CASSLGPTSLETQYF
TGTGCCAGCAGCTTAGGCCCCACCAGTCTGGAGACCCAGTACTTC
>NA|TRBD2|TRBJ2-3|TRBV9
CASSVSGRIDTQYF
TGTGCCAGCAGCGTTAGCGGGAGGATCGATACGCAGTATTTT
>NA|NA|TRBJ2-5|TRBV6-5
CASSPGTSETQYF
TGTGCCAGCAGCCCCGGGACTTCCGAGACCCAGTACTTC
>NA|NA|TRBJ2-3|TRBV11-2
CASSLRAGALGDTQYF
TGTGCCAGCAGCTTGCGCGCGGGGGCCCTCGGGGATACGCAGTATTTT
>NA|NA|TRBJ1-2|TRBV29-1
CSVEGAGDPSVYGYTF
TGCAGCGTTGAAGGTGCAGGGGACCCGAGTGTCTATGGCTACACCTTC
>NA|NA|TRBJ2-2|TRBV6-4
CASSGAPGTGELFF
TGTGCCAGCAGTGGAGCCCCGGGCACCGGGGAGCTGTTTTTT
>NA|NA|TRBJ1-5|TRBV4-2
CASSQTDWGDQPQHF
TGTGCCAGCAGCCAGACGGACTGGGGGGATCAGCCCCAGCATTTT
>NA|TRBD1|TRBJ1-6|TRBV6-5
CATTIDRVSNSPLHF
TGTGCCACAACCATTGACAGGGTTTCTAATTCACCCCTCCACTTT
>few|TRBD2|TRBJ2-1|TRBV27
CASSIAGGHNEQFF
TGTGCCAGCAGTATAGCGGGAGGTCACAATGAGCAGTTCTTC
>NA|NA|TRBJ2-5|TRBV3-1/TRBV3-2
CASSLRGQEQETQYF
TGTGCCAGCAGCCTACGGGGACAAGAACAAGAGACCCAGTACTTC
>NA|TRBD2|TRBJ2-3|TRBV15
CATSRGSSGSTDTQYF
TGTGCCACCAGCAGAGGTTCTAGCGGAAGCACAGATACGCAGTATTTT
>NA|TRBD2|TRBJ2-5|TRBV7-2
CASSLDGGAETQYF
TGTGCCAGCAGCTTAGACGGGGGGGCTGAGACCCAGTACTTC
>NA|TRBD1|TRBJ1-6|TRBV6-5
CASTGTGGDNSPLHF
TGTGCCAGCACCGGGACAGGTGGGGATAATTCACCCCTCCACTTT
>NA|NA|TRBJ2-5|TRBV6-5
CASRPVLQETQYF
TGTGCCAGCAGACCAGTCTTGCAAGAGACCCAGTACTTC
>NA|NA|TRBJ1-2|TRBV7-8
CASSSRGLTVPNYGYTF
TGTGCCAGCAGCTCTAGGGGTCTGACAGTCCCTAACTATGGCTACACCTTC
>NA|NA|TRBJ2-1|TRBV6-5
CASSYSSGGSYNEQFF
TGTGCCAGCAGTTACTCTTCTGGAGGCTCCTACAATGAGCAGTTCTTC
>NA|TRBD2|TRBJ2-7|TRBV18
CASSPNPGTSGYEQYF
TGTGCCAGCTCACCGAATCCTGGGACTAGCGGCTACGAGCAGTACTTC
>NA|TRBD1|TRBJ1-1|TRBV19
CASCPGTGAVDTEAFF
TGTGCCAGTTGTCCCGGGACAGGGGCCGTGGACACTGAAGCTTTCTTT
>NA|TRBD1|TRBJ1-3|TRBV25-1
CASSDRRGGNTIYF
TGTGCCAGCAGTGATCGCAGGGGGGGAAACACCATATATTTT
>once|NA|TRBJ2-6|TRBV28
CASSSTHSGIGANVLTF
TGTGCCAGCAGTTCAACTCACTCAGGGATCGGGGCCAACGTCCTGACTTTC
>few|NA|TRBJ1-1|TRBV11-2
CASSARQGGGSNTEAFF
TGTGCCAGCTCAGCTCGGCAGGGAGGGGGTTCGAACACTGAAGCTTTCTTT
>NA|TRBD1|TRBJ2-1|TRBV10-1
CASSTGDDNEQFF
TGCGCCAGCTCGACAGGGGACGACAATGAGCAGTTCTTC
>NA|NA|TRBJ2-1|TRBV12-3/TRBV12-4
CASSLVATNEQFF
TGTGCCAGCAGTTTAGTAGCGACTAACGAGCAGTTCTTC
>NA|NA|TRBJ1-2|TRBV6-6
CASTLTTGSNYGYTF
TGTGCCAGCACCCTTACGACAGGTAGTAACTATGGCTACACCTTC
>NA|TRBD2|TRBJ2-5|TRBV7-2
CASSLELAGVQETQYF
TGTGCCAGCAGCTTAGAACTAGCGGGAGTCCAAGAGACCCAGTACTTC
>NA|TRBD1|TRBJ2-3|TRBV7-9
CASSLGQGQRDTQYF
TGTGCCAGCAGCTTGGGACAGGGGCAGCGAGATACGCAGTATTTT
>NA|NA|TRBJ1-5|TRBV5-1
CASSLDGGRNQPQHF
TGCGCCAGCAGCTTGGACGGGGGTCGGAATCAGCCCCAGCATTTT
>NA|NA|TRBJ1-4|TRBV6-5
CASSYSTVPEKLFF
TGTGCCAGCAGTTACTCGACAGTCCCGGAAAAACTGTTTTTT
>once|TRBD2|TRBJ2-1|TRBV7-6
CASSLGVAGGYLDEQFF
TGTGCCAGCAGCTTAGGCGTAGCGGGAGGGTATTTGGATGAGCAGTTCTTC